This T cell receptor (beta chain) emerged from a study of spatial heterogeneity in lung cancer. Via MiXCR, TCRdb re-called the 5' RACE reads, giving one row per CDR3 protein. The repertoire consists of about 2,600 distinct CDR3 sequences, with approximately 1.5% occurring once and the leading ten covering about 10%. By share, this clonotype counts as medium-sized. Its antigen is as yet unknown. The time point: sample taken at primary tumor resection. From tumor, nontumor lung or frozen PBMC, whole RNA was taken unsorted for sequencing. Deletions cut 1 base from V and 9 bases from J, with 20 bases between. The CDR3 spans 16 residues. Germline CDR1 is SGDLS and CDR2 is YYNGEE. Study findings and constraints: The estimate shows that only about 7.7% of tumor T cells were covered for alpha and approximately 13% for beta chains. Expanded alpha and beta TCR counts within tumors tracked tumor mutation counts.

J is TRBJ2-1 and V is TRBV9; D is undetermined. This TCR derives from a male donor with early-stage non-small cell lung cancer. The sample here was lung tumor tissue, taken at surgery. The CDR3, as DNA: TGTGCCAGCAGCGTATCCGGAACCACTTTGGCCGGTGAGCAGTTCTTC. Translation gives CASSVSGTTLAGEQFF.